This record looks at one T cell receptor (beta chain) sequence and its context. CDR1 is SSHAT, CDR2 FNYEAQ, per germline (reference sequence). V gave up 1 base and J gave up 5 bases, with 5 bases separating them. The CDR3 has 13 residues. The data were obtained in a study of control samples from healthy donors and cancer patients. This table comes from immunoSEQ multiplex PCR, and its TCRdb copy is limited to in-frame clones, with some not included. In the table there are 150,000 to 200,000 clones, more than 85% of which are singletons. The chain links TRBV7-7 to TRBJ2-2; D is unresolved. Sequenced sample: blood. This sequence originates from a woman in her thirties or forties in good health. For the CDR3, the DNA is TGTGCCAGCAGCTTAGAAGGGACCGGGGAGCTGTTTTTT. Its translation: CASSLEGTGELFF.